The next 21 T cell receptor beta chains were all read from a single sample in a study of CD8+CD57+ T cells in acquired aplastic anemia. Genomic DNA served as template for TCR beta VDJ and CDR3 profiling. TCRdb re-called the reads through MiXCR, storing one row per CDR3 protein. This sample has under 200,000 distinct CDR3 sequences, with about 60% found just once. Sequencing was carried out using sorted CD4+, CD8+, or CD8+CD57+ T cells (not recorded which) from PBMCs. The receptors originated from a human donor in good health.

V gene TRBV20-1 combines with J gene TRBJ1-3; D is ambiguous. Germline V lookup: CDR1 DFQATT, CDR2 SNEGSKA (reference sequence). Trimming took 5 bases from V and 1 from J, leaving 18 bases between them. This CDR3 contains 16 residues. This CDR3 is CSASDNPVYSGNTIYF. CDR3 nucleotides: TGCAGTGCTTCAGACAACCCCGTGTATTCTGGAAACACCATATATTTT.

This chain connects TRBV19 to TRBJ1-4; D not certain. CDR3 length: 16 residues. CDR1 and CDR2 (germline): LNHDA, SQIVND (reference sequence). Trimming took 3 bases from V and 3 from J, leaving 14 bases between them. The CDR3 region is CASSIRAPRANEKLFF. The CDR3 DNA reads TGTGCCAGTAGTATCCGGGCCCCGCGGGCTAATGAAAAACTGTTTTTT.

A few counts support this clonotype. The junction does not match germline at one end; this may be a read error. V and J are TRBV7-6 and TRBJ2-7, with a possible D match to TRBD1 (5 bases). From germline, CDR1 is SGHVS and CDR2 FNYEAQ. CDR3 size: 15 residues. This chain's CDR3 is CASTLKGSRAYEQYF. Here the CDR3 DNA reads TGTGCCAGCACCTTAAAAGGGTCCAGGGCCTACGAGCAGTACTTC.

The gene calls are TRBV29-1 and TRBJ2-1; the D gene is possibly TRBD1 (6 bases). Looked up from germline, CDR1 is SQVTM and CDR2 is ANQGSEA. V dropped 7 bases and J dropped 5 bases, with 12 bases sitting between them. This CDR3 is built from 12 residues. The CDR3, as DNA: TGCAGCGCTTACCGGGACAACAATGAGCAGTTCTTC. Protein product: CSAYRDNNEQFF.

The chain recombines TRBV9 with TRBJ1-1, with D possibly TRBD1 on 6 matching bases. The V end was cut by 0 bases, the J end by 7 bases, with 10 bases between. There are 13 residues in the CDR3. Germline V gene sequence: CDR1 SGDLS, CDR2 YYNGEE. The CDR3 region has the DNA TGTGCCAGCAGCGTAGAGGGGGGAGGTGAAGCTTTCTTT. It codes for CASSVEGGGEAFF. Full variable domain (outside the CDR3, taken from reference TRBV9 and TRBJ1-1): DSGVTQTPKHLITATGQRVTLRCSPRSGDLSVYWYQQSLDQGLQFLIQYYNGEERAKGNILERFSAQQFPDLHSELNLSSLELGDSALYFCASSVEGGGEAFFGQGTRLTVV.

The CDR3 bases are TGTGCCAGCAAACAGGGACAGCTCTATGGCTACACCTTC. Residues: CASKQGQLYGYTF. The genes are TRBV12-3 or TRBV12-4 and TRBJ1-2; 7 bases are a match to TRBD1. The V and J ends lost 7 bases and 4 bases, in that order; junction bases with no gene match: 6. The CDR3 is 13 amino acids.

This clonotype was observed at least ten times. CDR3 coding DNA: TGTGCCAGCACCGGACGTTTGAACACTGAAGCTTTCTTT. It is translated as CASTGRLNTEAFF. The chain uses TRBV7-9 and TRBJ1-1; no clear D. V lost 7 bases to trimming and J lost 0 bases, with 9 bases between them. The V gene's germline CDR1 is SEHNR and CDR2 FQNEAQ (reference sequence). CDR3 length: 13 amino acids.

This clonotype is a singleton in its sample. The chain uses TRBV19 and TRBJ1-5; D is possibly TRBD1 (5 bases). Trimming removed 0 bases from V and 5 bases from J, with 14 bases in between. Germline V lookup: CDR1 LNHDA, CDR2 SQIVND (reference sequence). The CDR3 runs 16 residues. Here the CDR3 DNA reads TGTGCCAGTAGTATAGATCAGGGAGGCCTCCATCAGCCCCAGCATTTT. Encoded protein: CASSIDQGGLHQPQHF.

V is TRBV24-1 and J is TRBJ2-1; D is uncertain. CDR3 size: 15 residues. Germline CDR1 is KGHDR and CDR2 is SFDVKD. V was pared by 4 bases and J by 7 bases, with 16 bases between. CDR3 coding DNA: TGTGCCACCAGTGACAACTTAGGGCCCCGGAATGAGCAGTTCTTC. Its translation is CATSDNLGPRNEQFF.

The chain recombines TRBV15 with TRBJ1-3, with unresolved D. V lost 0 bases and J 2 bases, leaving 8 bases between the germline ends. CDR1 and CDR2 from the germline V gene are LNHNV and YYDKDF (reference sequence). This CDR3 has 15 amino acids. CDR3 in amino acids: CATSRDRVTGNTIYF. The CDR3 DNA follows: TGTGCCACCAGCAGAGATCGGGTCACTGGAAACACCATATATTTT. Filled out from reference TRBV15 and TRBJ1-3, the complete variable domain reads DAMVIQNPRYQVTQFGKPVTLSCSQTLNHNVMYWYQQKSSQAPKLLFHYYDKDFNNEADTPDNFQSRRPNTSFCFLDIRSPGLGDTAMYLCATSRDRVTGNTIYFGEGSWLTVV.

This clonotype was counted many times. The J gene is TRBJ1-4, the V gene TRBV5-8, with D perhaps TRBD1 (5 bases). CDR1 and CDR2 (germline): SGHTS, YDEGEE. CDR3 length equals 14 residues. The ends were cut back, 3 bases at V and 8 bases at J, with 14 bases in the middle. CDR3 DNA: TGTGCCAGCAGCTCGACCGGGAACAGGGAAAAACTGTTTTTT. Protein product: CASSSTGNREKLFF.

As to this clonotype: The junction departs from germline at one end; a sequencing error may be responsible. The gene calls are TRBV5-1 and TRBJ2-7, with 9 bases identical to TRBD1. Germline V CDR1 and CDR2: SGHRS, YFSETQ. The CDR3 totals 13 residues. The CDR3 loop is CANSSGDRDEQYF. The CDR3 DNA reads TGCGCCAACAGCTCTGGGGACAGGGACGAGCAGTACTTC.

There are many counts of this clonotype. The gene calls are TRBV4-3 and TRBJ1-3, with D unresolved. Trimming took 1 base from V and 0 from J, leaving 7 bases between them. The CDR3 is 15 amino acids. Germline CDR1 is LGHNA and CDR2 is YSLEER. CDR3 in amino acids: CASSQGKSSGNTIYF. The CDR3 nucleotides read TGCGCCAGCAGCCAAGGGAAGAGCTCTGGAAACACCATATATTTT.

The rearrangement uses TRBV20-1 and TRBJ1-4; maybe TRBD1 (5 bases). Germline assignment: CDR1 DFQATT and CDR2 SNEGSKA (reference sequence). The CDR3 is 14 residues long. Trimming took 6 bases from V and 6 from J, leaving 17 bases between them. In nucleotides, the CDR3 is TGCAGTGCCCCTCAGAGGAGAGGGGATGAAAAACTGTTTTTT. As protein: CSAPQRRGDEKLFF.

The chain uses TRBV7-9 and TRBJ2-1, with TRBD2 identical over 9 bases. Losses at the gene ends were 1 base for V and 0 bases for J; bases not matched to a gene: 1. The CDR3 runs to 16 residues. Per germline, CDR1 SEHNR and CDR2 FQNEAQ (reference sequence). CDR3 sequence reads: CASSLGTSDSYNEQFF. The CDR3 nucleotides read TGTGCCAGCAGCTTAGGGACTAGCGACTCCTACAATGAGCAGTTCTTC.

The chain couples TRBV6-2 or TRBV6-3 to TRBJ2-3; 12 bases line up with TRBD2. The ends lost 0 bases at V and 2 bases at J; junction bases unmatched: 3. The CDR3 sequence is 17 residues long. Germline assignment: CDR1 MNHEY and CDR2 SVGEGT. CDR3 region: CASSYSTSGSDTDTQYF. DNA of the CDR3: TGTGCCAGCAGTTACTCGACTAGCGGGAGCGACACAGATACGCAGTATTTT.

The V gene is TRBV19, the J gene TRBJ1-3; D uncertain. Germline CDR1 is LNHDA and CDR2 is SQIVND (reference sequence). The germline V and J ends were trimmed by 7 bases and 2 bases, with 15 bases remaining between them. The length of the CDR3 is 15 residues. The CDR3, as DNA: TGTGCCAGTACCGCGGAGCGAGGTGCTGGAAACACCATATATTTT. Amino acid sequence: CASTAERGAGNTIYF.

V usage is TRBV5-1 and J usage is TRBJ1-1; D gene ambiguous. Germline V gives CDR1 SGHRS, CDR2 YFSETQ. Trimming took off 3 bases at V and 4 bases at J, with 16 bases between the two ends. This CDR3 region has 15 residues. CDR3 coding DNA: TGCGCCAGCAGCTACCAGGCGCCGGGGAGCACTGAAGCTTTCTTT. It yields the protein CASSYQAPGSTEAFF.

The chain carries TRBV20-1 and TRBJ2-7; TRBD1 agrees at 8 bases. Germline V gene data show CDR1 as DFQATT and CDR2 as SNEGSKA (reference sequence). V trimming: 3 bases; J trimming: 7 bases; junction bases outside the gene matches: 5. CDR3 length: 12 residues. The CDR3 region is CSASGQGLEQYF. Here the CDR3 DNA reads TGCAGTGCTAGCGGACAGGGTCTTGAGCAGTACTTC.

The CDR3 is CASSEYGQTLRAYGYTF. CDR3 DNA sequence: TGCGCCAGCAGTGAGTACGGACAGACCCTTCGCGCCTATGGCTACACCTTC. The rearrangement links TRBV10-2 to TRBJ1-2; D is perhaps TRBD1 (6 bases). This CDR3 has 17 amino acids. CDR1 WSHSY and CDR2 SAAADI come from the germline V gene. V lost 1 base and J lost 4, with 19 bases in between.

The chain links TRBV6-5 to TRBJ2-3, with D possibly TRBD1 on 5 matching bases. Trimming removed 6 bases from V and 8 bases from J, with 9 bases in between. The CDR3 loop spans 11 amino acids. Germline V gene sequence: CDR1 MNHEY, CDR2 SVGAGI. This CDR3 is CASRSGRTQYF. The CDR3 DNA reads TGTGCCAGCAGGTCAGGGCGTACGCAGTATTTT.